This passage covers 27 T cell receptor beta chains from one sample sequenced in a study of CD8 T cells in Susac syndrome. With random hexamers, reverse transcription was performed on about 0.5 to 1 ug of RNA. TCRdb ran MiXCR on the immunoSEQ multiplex PCR reads and lists one entry per CDR3 protein. The data contain 350,000 to 550,000 distinct CDR3 sequences, approximately 85% of them singletons. The sample consisted of CD8+ T cells from PBMCs. The origin of the receptors is a human donor with multiple sclerosis.

The genes are TRBV29-1 and TRBJ2-2; no clear D. With 0 bases removed from V and 2 bases from J, the gap between germline ends came to 7 bases. This CDR3 is built from 14 residues. Looked up from germline, CDR1 is SQVTM and CDR2 is ANQGSEA. In DNA form, the CDR3 reads TGCAGCGTTGAAGATCGGCTCAACACCGGGGAGCTGTTTTTT. Translation: CSVEDRLNTGELFF.

The rearrangement uses TRBV7-8 and TRBJ1-1, with 8 bases lining up with TRBD1. V was pared by 5 bases and J by 2 bases, with 16 bases of the junction left unmatched. The CDR3 loop spans 18 amino acids. Germline V gene sequence: CDR1 SGHVS, CDR2 FQNEAQ. CDR3 sequence: CASSRINTLGTGNTEAFF. DNA of the CDR3: TGTGCCAGCAGCCGAATCAACACTCTCGGGACAGGAAACACTGAAGCTTTCTTT.

The chain uses TRBV6-5 and TRBJ1-1; D call uncertain. V lost 2 bases, J lost 7 bases, and 14 bases lay in between. The CDR3 is 14 amino acids. Germline assignment: CDR1 MNHEY and CDR2 SVGAGI. CDR3 in amino acids: CASSYLSRQYEAFF. The CDR3 DNA sequence: TGTGCCAGCAGTTACCTTTCGAGGCAATATGAAGCTTTCTTT.

The chain joins TRBV15 to TRBJ2-3; TRBD1 aligns across 8 bases. The trim removed 3 bases at V and 4 bases at J, leaving 18 bases unmatched. The CDR3 extends over 19 amino acids. Germline assignment: CDR1 LNHNV and CDR2 YYDKDF (reference sequence). The CDR3 nucleotides are TGTGCCACCAGCAGCCGACACTCAGACAGGGGTTCATTTTCAGATACGCAGTATTTT. Its protein is CATSSRHSDRGSFSDTQYF.

This chain links TRBV4-1 with TRBJ1-1; 7 bases match TRBD1. CDR3 length equals 17 residues. V dropped 3 bases and J dropped 1; count of bases not matched to a gene: 11. CDR1 is MGHRA and CDR2 is YSYEKL in the germline V gene. As DNA, the CDR3 is TGCGCCAGCAGCCATCAACCGGGACAGCTGCCGAACACTGAAGCTTTCTTT. This gives the protein CASSHQPGQLPNTEAFF.

The rearrangement uses TRBV4-1 and TRBJ2-7; TRBD1 agrees at 7 bases. CDR1 and CDR2 from the germline V gene are MGHRA and YSYEKL. V dropped 1 base and J dropped 1; count of bases not matched to a gene: 4. The CDR3 runs to 15 residues. In DNA form, the CDR3 reads TGCGCCAGCAGCCAAGCCCGGGACAGTTCCTACGAGCAGTACTTC. Residues: CASSQARDSSYEQYF.

The genes are TRBV27 and TRBJ2-1; D may be TRBD2 (5 bases). The germline V and J ends were trimmed by 1 base and 7 bases, with 20 bases remaining between them. The germline V gene encodes CDR1 MNHEY and CDR2 SMNVEV (reference sequence). This CDR3 has 17 amino acids. In nucleotides, the CDR3 is TGTGCCAGCAGTTTATTAGGTGTCTCTCTACTAGGGAATGAGCAGTTCTTC. Translating it yields CASSLLGVSLLGNEQFF.

The chain couples TRBV6-5 to TRBJ1-3, with no clear D. Trimming took off 0 bases at V and 0 bases at J, with 12 bases between the two ends. Germline V gene sequence: CDR1 MNHEY, CDR2 SVGAGI. The CDR3 totals 17 residues. CDR3 DNA: TGTGCCAGCAGTTACTCGACCCCAGGCGACTCTGGAAACACCATATATTTT. This encodes CASSYSTPGDSGNTIYF.

The chain links TRBV28 to TRBJ2-1; 7 nucleotides align to TRBD2. This CDR3 is 17 amino acids long. Per germline, CDR1 MDHEN and CDR2 SYDVKM. Trimming removed 6 bases from V and 1 base from J; junction bases left unmatched: 12. The CDR3 sequence: CASSPPALATSYNEQFF. CDR3 sequence (DNA): TGTGCCAGCAGCCCGCCCGCACTAGCGACGTCCTACAATGAGCAGTTCTTC.

The chain recombines TRBV5-1 with TRBJ1-1; perhaps TRBD1 as D (5 bases). Per germline, CDR1 SGHRS and CDR2 YFSETQ. This CDR3 is built from 12 residues. V was clipped by 1 base and J by 8 bases, with 9 bases between them. The CDR3 reads CASSLRQGEAFF. The DNA for the CDR3 is TGCGCCAGCAGCTTGCGGCAGGGCGAAGCTTTCTTT.

The chain has TRBV27 and TRBJ2-7; D possibly matches TRBD1 or TRBD2 (5 bases each). There are 15 residues in the CDR3. Germline V CDR1 and CDR2: MNHEY, SMNVEV (reference sequence). With 3 bases removed from V and 6 bases from J, the gap between germline ends came to 18 bases. The CDR3 loop is CASSFIGTGTSEQYF. As DNA, the CDR3 is TGTGCCAGCAGTTTTATTGGGACGGGGACCTCCGAGCAGTACTTC.

The CDR3 loop reads CASSLHGDWTDTQYF. CDR3 sequence (DNA): TGCGCCAGCAGCCTACACGGAGATTGGACAGATACGCAGTATTTT. The chain joins TRBV5-1 to TRBJ2-3; D call uncertain. The CDR3 has 15 residues. The germline V and J ends were trimmed by 4 bases and 3 bases, with 15 bases remaining between them. The germline V gene encodes CDR1 SGHRS and CDR2 YFSETQ.

The gene calls are TRBV7-8 and TRBJ1-5; D unresolved. The CDR3 runs 15 residues. From germline, CDR1 is SGHVS and CDR2 FQNEAQ. The V end was cut by 4 bases, the J end by 2 bases, with 12 bases between. CDR3 coding DNA: TGTGCCAGCAGCTCAAGACTGGGAGGCAATCAGCCCCAGCATTTT. Translation: CASSSRLGGNQPQHF.

V usage is TRBV30 and J usage is TRBJ1-1, with 9 bases fitting TRBD1. Germline CDR1 reads GTSNPN; CDR2 reads SVGIG (reference sequence). The CDR3 runs 14 residues. V trimming: 2 bases; J trimming: 4 bases; junction bases outside the gene matches: 5. The CDR3 loop is CAWSTGTGSTEAFF. The CDR3 DNA sequence: TGTGCCTGGAGTACTGGGACAGGGAGCACTGAAGCTTTCTTT.

The V and J genes are TRBV28 and TRBJ2-5; 7 bases match TRBD2. Trimming cost V 8 bases and J 4 bases; bases outside gene matches: 7. CDR1 and CDR2 from the germline V gene are MDHEN and SYDVKM. CDR3 size: 13 residues. DNA for the CDR3: TGTGCCAGCCTGGGGAGGGAGGGAGAGACCCAGTACTTC. It encodes CASLGREGETQYF. Variable domain in full (rest from reference TRBV28 and TRBJ2-5): DVKVTQSSRYLVKRTGEKVFLECVQDMDHENMFWYRQDPGLGLRLIYFSYDVKMKEKGDIPEGYSVSREKKERFSLILESASTNQTSMYLCASLGREGETQYFGPGTRLLVL.

The chain uses TRBV6-5 and TRBJ1-5; no reliable D call. The V gene lost 5 bases and the J gene lost 3 bases, with 14 bases spanning the gap. Germline V CDR1 and CDR2: MNHEY, SVGAGI. The CDR3 loop spans 15 amino acids. The CDR3 is CASSLYSTYNQPQHF. The CDR3 bases are TGTGCCAGCAGTCTCTACTCTACTTACAATCAGCCCCAGCATTTT.

For this clonotype: One end of the junction varies from germline; a read error may be responsible. CDR3 nucleotide sequence: TGCGCCAGCAGCCAAGGCGGGACTAACTACTACGGGCAGTACTTC. Its protein product is CASSQGGTNYYGQYF. The J gene is TRBJ2-7, the V gene TRBV4-1, with 7 nucleotides matching TRBD2. CDR3 length equals 15 residues. Germline V gene sequence: CDR1 MGHRA, CDR2 YSYEKL.

The genes are TRBV7-9 and TRBJ1-2; 9 positions match TRBD1. Germline trimming cut 7 bases from V and 3 bases from J; bases unmatched to any gene: 6. Germline CDR1 reads SEHNR; CDR2 reads FQNEAQ (reference sequence). The CDR3 length is 14 residues. CDR3 loop: CASKTTGGYYGYTF. DNA of the CDR3: TGTGCCAGCAAGACGACAGGGGGGTACTATGGCTACACCTTC. Complete variable domain (other parts from reference TRBV7-9 and TRBJ1-2): DTGVSQNPRHKITKRGQNVTFRCDPISEHNRLYWYRQTLGQGPEFLTYFQNEAQLEKSRLLSDRFSAERPKGSFSTLEIQRTEQGDSAMYLCASKTTGGYYGYTFGSGTRLTVV.

This chain links TRBV15 with TRBJ2-3; D is ambiguous. Looked up from germline, CDR1 is LNHNV and CDR2 is YYDKDF (reference sequence). This CDR3 is 13 amino acids long. The ends were cut back, 2 bases at V and 0 bases at J, with 3 bases in the middle. This CDR3 reads CATSRSSTDTQYF. The CDR3, as DNA: TGTGCCACCAGCAGATCTAGCACAGATACGCAGTATTTT.

This clonotype turned up a few times. The chain employs TRBV2 and TRBJ2-7; D remains unclear. The CDR3 extends over 10 amino acids. V shed 7 bases and J shed 3 bases, with 4 bases lying between them. The germline V gene encodes CDR1 SNHLY and CDR2 FYNNEI. The CDR3 protein is CASKDYEQYF. In nucleotides, the CDR3 is TGTGCCAGCAAGGACTACGAGCAGTACTTC.

The chain uses TRBV10-3 and TRBJ1-1; weak D call: TRBD1 (5 bases). Germline V CDR1 and CDR2: ENHRY, SYGVKD. Trimming shortened V by 2 bases and J by 2 bases, and 12 bases separated the two germline ends. The length of the CDR3 is 15 residues. This CDR3 reads CAISEQTEDNTEAFF. The DNA of the CDR3 is TGTGCCATCAGTGAGCAGACAGAGGATAACACTGAAGCTTTCTTT.

This clonotype was seen a handful of times. J is TRBJ2-1 and V is TRBV27, with 11 bases aligning to TRBD2. The germline V gene encodes CDR1 MNHEY and CDR2 SMNVEV (reference sequence). The CDR3 has 15 residues. Losses at the gene ends were 9 bases for V and 4 bases for J; bases not matched to a gene: 8. DNA for the CDR3: TGTGCCAGTAGTACCGGGACTAGCGGATACAATGAGCAGTTCTTC. Amino acids: CASSTGTSGYNEQFF.

V usage is TRBV7-9 and J usage is TRBJ2-7, with D maybe TRBD2 (6 bases). Germline CDR1 is SEHNR and CDR2 is FQNEAQ (reference sequence). V was cut by 1 base and J by 5 bases, with 15 bases left in between. The CDR3 loop spans 15 amino acids. CDR3 DNA sequence: TGTGCCAGCAGCTTAGGACACCCTAGCGTCCACGAGCAGTACTTC. Translating it yields CASSLGHPSVHEQYF.

The chain has TRBV9 and TRBJ1-1; D is uncertain. Trimming removed 4 bases from V and 3 bases from J, with 13 bases in between. The CDR3 is made up of 14 amino acids. The V gene's germline CDR1 is SGDLS and CDR2 YYNGEE. In DNA form, the CDR3 reads TGTGCCAGCAGCCCCCGGACGGGAGACACTGAAGCTTTCTTT. Translating gives CASSPRTGDTEAFF.

The chain joins TRBV7-9 to TRBJ2-2; the D gene is possibly TRBD2 (6 bases). Germline assignment: CDR1 SEHNR and CDR2 FQNEAQ (reference sequence). The CDR3 covers 17 residues. V lost 0 bases to trimming and J lost 9 bases, with 20 bases between them. The CDR3 DNA follows: TGTGCCAGCAGCTTAGCCGCTAGCGAGATCCGTTCGTGGGAGCTGTTTTTT. This gives the protein CASSLAASEIRSWELFF.

The V call is TRBV29-1, the J call TRBJ1-2, with D uncertain. CDR1 and CDR2 (germline): SQVTM, ANQGSEA. This CDR3 spans 12 amino acids. Trimming left V 6 bases short and J 4 bases short, with 12 bases between. In DNA form, the CDR3 reads TGCAGCGTAGAAAAGGGAGTCTATGGCTACACCTTC. This codes for CSVEKGVYGYTF.

J is TRBJ1-1 and V is TRBV7-9; TRBD1 matches at 12 bases. The CDR3 loop spans 17 amino acids. The germline V gene encodes CDR1 SEHNR and CDR2 FQNEAQ (reference sequence). J was trimmed by 1 base and V by 10 bases; bases with no gene match: 13. DNA of the CDR3: TGTGCCACCCGTCCCTCCGGGACAGGGGGCCCGAACACTGAAGCTTTCTTT. Amino acid sequence: CATRPSGTGGPNTEAFF. The entire variable domain, with the rest obtained from reference TRBV7-9 and TRBJ1-1, is as follows: DTGVSQNPRHKITKRGQNVTFRCDPISEHNRLYWYRQTLGQGPEFLTYFQNEAQLEKSRLLSDRFSAERPKGSFSTLEIQRTEQGDSAMYLCATRPSGTGGPNTEAFFGQGTRLTVV.